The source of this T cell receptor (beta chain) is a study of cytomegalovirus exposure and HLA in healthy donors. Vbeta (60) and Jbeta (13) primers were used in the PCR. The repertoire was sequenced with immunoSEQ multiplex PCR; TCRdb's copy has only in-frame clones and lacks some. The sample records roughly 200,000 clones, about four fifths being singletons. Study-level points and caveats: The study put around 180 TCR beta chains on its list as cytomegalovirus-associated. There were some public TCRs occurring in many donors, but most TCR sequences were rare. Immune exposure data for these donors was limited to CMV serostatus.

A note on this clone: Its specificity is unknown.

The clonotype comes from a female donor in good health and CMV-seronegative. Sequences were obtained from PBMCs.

CDR3 sequence (DNA): TGTGCCAGCAGCCTCCCCATAGGGGGTTATGAGCAGTTCTTC. It specifies CASSLPIGGYEQFF. The chain has TRBV11-2 and TRBJ2-1; TRBD1 might be the D (6 bases). V shed 5 bases and J shed 8 bases, with 16 bases lying between them. Germline CDR1 and CDR2: SGHAT and FQNNGV. The length of the CDR3 is 14 residues.